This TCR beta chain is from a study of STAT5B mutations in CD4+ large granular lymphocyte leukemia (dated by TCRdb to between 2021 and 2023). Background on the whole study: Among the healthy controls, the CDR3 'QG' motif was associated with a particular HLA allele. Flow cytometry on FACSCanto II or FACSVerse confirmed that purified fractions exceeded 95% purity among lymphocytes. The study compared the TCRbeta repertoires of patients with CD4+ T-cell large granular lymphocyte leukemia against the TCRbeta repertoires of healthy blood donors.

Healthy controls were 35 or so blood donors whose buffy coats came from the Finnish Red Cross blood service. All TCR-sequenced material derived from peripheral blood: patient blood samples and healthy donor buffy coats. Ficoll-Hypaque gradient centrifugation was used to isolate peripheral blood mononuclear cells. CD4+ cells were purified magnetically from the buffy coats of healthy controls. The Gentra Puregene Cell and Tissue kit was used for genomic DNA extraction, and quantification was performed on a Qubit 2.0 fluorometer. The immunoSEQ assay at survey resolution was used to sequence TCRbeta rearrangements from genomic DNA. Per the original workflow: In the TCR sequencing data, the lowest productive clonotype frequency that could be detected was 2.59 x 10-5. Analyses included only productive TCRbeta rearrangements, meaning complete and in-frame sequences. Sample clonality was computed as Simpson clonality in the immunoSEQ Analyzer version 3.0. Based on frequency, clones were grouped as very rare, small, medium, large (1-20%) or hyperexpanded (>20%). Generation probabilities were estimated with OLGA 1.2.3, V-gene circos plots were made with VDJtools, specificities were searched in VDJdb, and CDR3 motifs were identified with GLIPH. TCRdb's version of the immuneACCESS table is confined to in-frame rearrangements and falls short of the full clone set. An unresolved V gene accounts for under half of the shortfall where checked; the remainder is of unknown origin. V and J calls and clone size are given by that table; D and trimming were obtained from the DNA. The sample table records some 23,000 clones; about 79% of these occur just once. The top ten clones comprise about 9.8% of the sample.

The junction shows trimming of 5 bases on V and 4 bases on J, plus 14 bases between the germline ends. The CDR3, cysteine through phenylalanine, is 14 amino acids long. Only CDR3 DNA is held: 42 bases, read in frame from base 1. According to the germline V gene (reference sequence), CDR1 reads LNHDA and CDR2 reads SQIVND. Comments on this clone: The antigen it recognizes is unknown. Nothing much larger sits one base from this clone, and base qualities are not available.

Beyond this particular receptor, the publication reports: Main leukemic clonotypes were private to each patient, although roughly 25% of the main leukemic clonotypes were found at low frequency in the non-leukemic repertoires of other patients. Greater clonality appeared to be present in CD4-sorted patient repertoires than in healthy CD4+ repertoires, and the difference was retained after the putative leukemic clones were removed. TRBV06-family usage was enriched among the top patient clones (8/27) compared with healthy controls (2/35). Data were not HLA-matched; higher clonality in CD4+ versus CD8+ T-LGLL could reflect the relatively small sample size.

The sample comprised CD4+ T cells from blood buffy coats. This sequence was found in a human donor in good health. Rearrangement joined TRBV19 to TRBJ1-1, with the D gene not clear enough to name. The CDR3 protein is CASSSRRGSTEAFF. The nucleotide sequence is TGTGCCAGTAGTTCCAGACGAGGGAGCACTGAAGCTTTCTTT.